This TCR beta chain appears in the sequencing data of a study of T cells in Graves' hyperthyroidism and ophthalmopathy. Across the whole study: Once the initial diagnosis was made, peripheral blood was obtained before any treatment.

This clonotype was recorded at least ten times. The TCR beta CDR3 regions underwent amplification using RNA transcripts as the source. In the first-round RT-PCR of the TCR CDR3, the HTBI primer set was used. TCRdb independently ran MiXCR on the multiplex PCR reads; one entry per CDR3 protein. Among roughly 240,000 distinct CDR3 sequences listed, roughly a quarter were seen once. Germline V gene data show CDR1 as SGHAT and CDR2 as FQNNGV. With 3 bases removed from V and 4 bases from J, the gap between germline ends came to 10 bases. The CDR3 is 15 residues long. This TCR came from a woman aged 35 to 49 with Graves' ophthalmopathy. V usage is TRBV11-2 and J usage is TRBJ2-6; D is perhaps TRBD2 (6 bases). The sequencing input was blood. CDR3 sequence (DNA): TGTGCCAGCAGCTTTCGGGAGTTGGGGGCCAACGTCCTGACTTTC. Translation: CASSFRELGANVLTF.